These 30 T cell receptor beta chains were sequenced from one sample in a study of T cell changes during pregnancy in multiple sclerosis. The protocol was immunoSEQ multiplex PCR, while the TCRdb copy is restricted to in-frame clones and leaves out a portion. The data contain some 31,000 clones, approximately 90% of them seen just once; the ten biggest clones take up 6.9%. Specimen: CD8+ T cells from peripheral blood mononuclear cells, collected in the second trimester of pregnancy. These receptors were obtained from a female donor with multiple sclerosis, enrolled in a pregnancy study.

The table lists this clone with a few counts. Here the CDR3 reads CASSYSGVTGELFF. Here the CDR3 DNA reads TGTGCCAGCAGCTATAGCGGCGTCACCGGGGAGCTGTTTTTT. The chain combines TRBV7-9 with TRBJ2-2; possibly TRBD2 for D (6 bases). Trimming pared 4 bases from V and 4 bases from J, leaving 10 bases between. CDR3 size: 14 residues. Germline V gene sequence: CDR1 SEHNR, CDR2 FQNEAQ (reference sequence).

The chain couples TRBV27 to TRBJ2-3; 8 nucleotides line up with TRBD2. The trim removed 7 bases at V and 2 bases at J, leaving 17 bases unmatched. CDR3 length: 18 residues. CDR1 and CDR2 (germline): MNHEY, SMNVEV (reference sequence). The CDR3 DNA is TGTGCCAGCAACTCCGCGCCCCTAGCGGGTACCTCCACAGATACGCAGTATTTT. This sequence encodes CASNSAPLAGTSTDTQYF.

V usage is TRBV11-3 and J usage is TRBJ2-2; no reliable D call. The CDR3 sequence is 12 residues long. Trimming took 5 bases from V and 2 from J, leaving 3 bases between them. The germline CDR1 and CDR2 sequences are SGHNT and YENEEA. This CDR3 is CASSINTGELFF. For the CDR3, the DNA is TGTGCCAGCAGCATAAACACCGGGGAGCTGTTTTTT.

This clone came up once. This chain connects TRBV30 to TRBJ2-1; 8 nucleotides align to TRBD1. Looked up from germline, CDR1 is GTSNPN and CDR2 is SVGIG (reference sequence). There are 14 residues in the CDR3. V dropped 5 bases and J dropped 8; count of bases not matched to a gene: 11. CDR3 DNA: TGTGCCTGGGCCGGACAGGGCCCCCTGGATGAGCAGTTCTTC. It is translated as CAWAGQGPLDEQFF.

The genes are TRBV28 and TRBJ2-7; 9 bases map to TRBD1. Germline-derived CDR1 and CDR2 are MDHEN and SYDVKM. The junction had 10 bases not matched to a gene; V was cut back by 8 bases and J by 5 bases. This CDR3 has 14 amino acids. The CDR3 nucleotides read TGTGCCAGCGAGACCGGGACAGGGATCCACGAGCAGTACTTC. This sequence encodes CASETGTGIHEQYF.

With respect to this clone: This specimen includes other DNA sequences encoding the same CDR3. The chain joins TRBV27 to TRBJ2-7, with a possible D match to TRBD1 (5 bases). Trimming left V 5 bases short and J 3 bases short, with 8 bases between. The CDR3 totals 12 residues. The germline CDR1 and CDR2 sequences are MNHEY and SMNVEV (reference sequence). This chain's CDR3 is CASSPQGYEQYF. The CDR3 DNA sequence: TGTGCCAGCAGTCCGCAGGGCTACGAGCAGTACTTC.

CDR3 in amino acids: CAWTLTGSSYEQYF. CDR3 DNA sequence: TGTGCCTGGACCCTGACAGGATCCTCCTACGAGCAGTACTTC. The chain recombines TRBV30 with TRBJ2-7; D is perhaps TRBD1 (6 bases). The germline gives CDR1 GTSNPN, CDR2 SVGIG (reference sequence). The V gene lost 4 bases and the J gene lost 0 bases, with 13 bases spanning the gap. The CDR3 is made up of 14 amino acids.

V usage is TRBV28 and J usage is TRBJ2-7, with 8 bases lining up with TRBD1. The CDR3 consists of 15 residues. V lost 1 base and J lost 4; bases outside the gene matches: 6. The V gene's germline CDR1 is MDHEN and CDR2 SYDVKM. CDR3 DNA: TGTGCCAGCAGTTTATTTCGGCAGGGGGCATACGAGCAGTACTTC. Translating it yields CASSLFRQGAYEQYF.

J is TRBJ1-1 and V is TRBV6-5; possibly TRBD1 for D (5 bases). The ends were cut back, 5 bases at V and 2 bases at J, with 6 bases in the middle. The germline V gene has CDR1 MNHEY and CDR2 SVGAGI. CDR3 length equals 12 residues. DNA for the CDR3: TGTGCCAGCAGTCAGGGTAACACTGAAGCTTTCTTT. Translated: CASSQGNTEAFF.

The rearrangement links TRBV18 to TRBJ2-7; 7 nucleotides align to TRBD1. V was clipped by 3 bases and J by 2 bases; unmatched bases: 4. This CDR3 spans 14 amino acids. From germline, CDR1 is KGHSH and CDR2 LQKENI. The CDR3 loop is CASSPADRPYEQYF. DNA for the CDR3: TGTGCCAGCTCACCGGCGGACAGGCCCTACGAGCAGTACTTC.

J is TRBJ1-4 and V is TRBV6-1, with D tentatively TRBD1 (6 bases). In germline, CDR1 is MNHNS, CDR2 SASEGT. V lost 7 bases and J 5 bases, leaving 11 bases between the germline ends. The CDR3 sequence is 13 residues long. Written as DNA, the CDR3 is TGTGCCAGCACGTACAGGGTAAATGAAAAACTGTTTTTT. Translated: CASTYRVNEKLFF.

The chain uses TRBV7-3 and TRBJ2-5, with 8 bases lining up with TRBD1. The germline gives CDR1 SGHTA, CDR2 FQGTGA. Trimming at V came to 4 bases and at J to 1 base, leaving 5 bases not matched to a gene. The CDR3 spans 15 residues. The CDR3 nucleotides are TGTGCCAGCAGCTACACAGGGGGAAGCCAAGAGACCCAGTACTTC. Amino acids: CASSYTGGSQETQYF.

V is TRBV21-1 and J is TRBJ2-1; TRBD2 is the table's D call, not checked against the DNA. TRBV21-1 represents a pseudogene. This CDR3 is built from 17 residues. Here the CDR3 reads CATGTLTQEPEWNEQFF. CDR3 sequence (DNA): TGTGCCACCGGGACTCTCACCCAGGAGCCCGAGTGGAATGAGCAGTTCTTC.

V is TRBV5-1 and J is TRBJ1-1; 9 bases are a match to TRBD1. The CDR3 runs to 17 residues. CDR1 and CDR2 from the germline V gene are SGHRS and YFSETQ. V dropped 4 bases and J dropped 4; count of bases not matched to a gene: 14. The CDR3 DNA reads as TGCGCCAGCAGCCAGTGGACGACCGGGACAGGGATCACTGAAGCTTTCTTT. The encoded protein is CASSQWTTGTGITEAFF.

This chain joins TRBV9 and TRBJ2-6; possible D gene TRBD1, 5 bases. The germline gives CDR1 SGDLS, CDR2 YYNGEE. V dropped 5 bases and J dropped 2 bases, with 14 bases sitting between them. The CDR3 loop spans 16 amino acids. This CDR3 is CASRDGRAAGANVLTF. CDR3 nucleotides: TGTGCCAGCAGGGATGGCAGGGCAGCTGGGGCCAACGTCCTGACTTTC.

This rearrangement joins TRBV19 to TRBJ2-1, with 7 bases aligning to TRBD2. Germline V CDR1 and CDR2: LNHDA, SQIVND (reference sequence). This CDR3 region has 15 residues. V dropped 1 base and J dropped 3; count of bases not matched to a gene: 3. The CDR3 nucleotides are TGTGCCAGTAGTATAGTGGGGGGGGGCTACAATGAGCAGTTCTTC. It translates to CASSIVGGGYNEQFF.

The chain employs TRBV7-8 and TRBJ2-5; D possibly corresponds to TRBD2 (6 bases). This CDR3 is 17 amino acids long. V shed 0 bases and J shed 2 bases, with 16 bases lying between them. CDR1 is SGHVS, CDR2 FQNEAQ, per germline. CDR3 amino acids: CASSLAPGTHSQETQYF. CDR3 DNA: TGTGCCAGCAGCTTAGCGCCCGGGACTCACTCACAAGAGACCCAGTACTTC. Full variable domain (outside the CDR3, taken from reference TRBV7-8 and TRBJ2-5): GAGVSQSPRYKVAKRGQDVALRCDPISGHVSLFWYQQALGQGPEFLTYFQNEAQLDKSGLPSDRFFAERPEGSVSTLKIQRTQQEDSAVYLCASSLAPGTHSQETQYFGPGTRLLVL.

The chain couples TRBV7-9 to TRBJ2-1; 7 bases match TRBD1. In germline, CDR1 is SEHNR, CDR2 FQNEAQ (reference sequence). The CDR3 is 13 amino acids. V lost 6 bases and J lost 7; bases outside the gene matches: 6. The CDR3: CASSQPGGNEQFF. CDR3 bases: TGTGCCAGCAGTCAACCAGGGGGTAATGAGCAGTTCTTC.

J is TRBJ2-7 and V is TRBV7-9; the match to TRBD1 covers 8 bases. The V gene end was trimmed by 4 bases and the J gene end by 6 bases; junction bases not matched to a gene: 2. The germline gives CDR1 SEHNR, CDR2 FQNEAQ (reference sequence). The CDR3 contains 12 residues. The CDR3 sequence is CASSSQGGEQYF. In DNA form, the CDR3 reads TGTGCCAGCAGCTCACAGGGGGGCGAGCAGTACTTC.

This rearrangement joins TRBV4-1 to TRBJ1-2; 8 bases are shared with TRBD1. The CDR3 covers 16 residues. V was pared by 0 bases and J by 6 bases, with 9 bases of the junction left unmatched. Germline V gene sequence: CDR1 MGHRA, CDR2 YSYEKL. As DNA, the CDR3 is TGCGCCAGCAGCCAAGATCTTCCGGACAGGGATGATGGCTACACCTTC. Its translation: CASSQDLPDRDDGYTF.

The rearrangement uses TRBV4-1 and TRBJ2-5, with TRBD1 matching 10 bases. V trimming: 3 bases; J trimming: 2 bases; junction bases outside the gene matches: 12. Germline V gene data show CDR1 as MGHRA and CDR2 as YSYEKL. The CDR3 extends over 18 amino acids. Written as DNA, the CDR3 is TGCGCCAGCAGCCAGGTAGCTCCGGGACAGGGGTTTCAAGAGACCCAGTACTTC. It encodes CASSQVAPGQGFQETQYF.

The rearrangement links TRBV23-1 to TRBJ2-2, with unresolved D. TRBV23-1 is treated as an ORF (open reading frame) with a function not yet certain. The CDR3 totals 13 residues. V was trimmed by 5 bases and J by 1 base, leaving 5 bases between them. The CDR3 loop reads CASSYRNTGELFF. The CDR3 DNA sequence: TGCGCCAGCAGTTACAGGAACACCGGGGAGCTGTTTTTT.

This chain connects TRBV27 to TRBJ2-5, with D perhaps TRBD1 (5 bases). TRBJ2-7 explains the end of the DNA better; the J call may be wrong. The germline gives CDR1 MNHEY, CDR2 SMNVEV (reference sequence). The CDR3 has 12 amino acids. The CDR3 DNA reads as TGTGCCAGCAGTCCGCAGGGCTACGAGCAGTACTTC. Residues: CASSPQGYEQYF.

The CDR3 is CASSQRDRGQGEETQYF. The CDR3 DNA is TGTGCCAGCAGCCAAAGGGACAGGGGCCAAGGGGAAGAGACCCAGTACTTC. The genes are TRBV4-2 and TRBJ2-5, with TRBD1 matching 10 bases. This CDR3 spans 17 amino acids. Germline CDR1 LGHNA, CDR2 YNFKEQ. V dropped 2 bases and J dropped 3; count of bases not matched to a gene: 9.

The chain employs TRBV5-6 and TRBJ1-2; 7 nucleotides align to TRBD1. This CDR3 comprises 15 residues. Trimming at V came to 4 bases and at J to 1 base, leaving 7 bases not matched to a gene. CDR1 is SGHDT and CDR2 is YYEEEE in the germline V gene. Written as DNA, the CDR3 is TGTGCCAGCAGCCAGGCAGCAGGGGGTAACTATGGCTACACCTTC. This gives the protein CASSQAAGGNYGYTF. Looking up the rest from reference TRBV5-6 and TRBJ1-2 gives the full variable domain: DAGVTQSPTHLIKTRGQQVTLRCSPKSGHDTVSWYQQALGQGPQFIFQYYEEEERQRGNFPDRFSGHQFPNYSSELNVNALLLGDSALYLCASSQAAGGNYGYTFGSGTRLTVV.

This chain links TRBV5-8 with TRBJ2-7, with TRBD2 as a possible D gene (5 bases). The CDR3 totals 14 residues. Germline CDR1 reads SGHTS; CDR2 reads YDEGEE. Trimming took off 0 bases at V and 3 bases at J, with 10 bases between the two ends. The CDR3, as DNA: TGTGCCAGCAGCTTGGGCCCAGCGGACTACGAGCAGTACTTC. Its protein is CASSLGPADYEQYF.

The rearrangement uses TRBV2 and TRBJ2-7; no definite D call. The germline CDR1 and CDR2 sequences are SNHLY and FYNNEI. The CDR3 has 14 residues. Deletions cut 6 bases from V and 0 bases from J, with 12 bases between. Written as DNA, the CDR3 is TGTGCCAGCAGGGCTGGCCCCAGCTCCTACGAGCAGTACTTC. Its protein product is CASRAGPSSYEQYF. The full variable domain, with the rest looked up from reference TRBV2 and TRBJ2-7, is EPEVTQTPSHQVTQMGQEVILRCVPISNHLYFYWYRQILGQKVEFLVSFYNNEISEKSEIFDDQFSVERPDGSNFTLKIRSTKLEDSAMYFCASRAGPSSYEQYFGPGTRLTVT.

The chain couples TRBV28 to TRBJ2-7; 8 nucleotides match TRBD2. The V and J ends lost 6 bases and 4 bases, in that order; junction bases with no gene match: 8. This CDR3 comprises 14 residues. The germline CDR1 and CDR2 sequences are MDHEN and SYDVKM. CDR3 DNA: TGTGCCAGCAGACCCGGGACTAGTTCTTACGAGCAGTACTTC. Translation: CASRPGTSSYEQYF.

This sequence joins TRBV23-1 and TRBJ2-1, with D tentatively TRBD1 (6 bases). TRBV23-1 is annotated as an ORF whose role is uncertain. V lost 7 bases and J 0 bases, leaving 19 bases between the germline ends. The CDR3 contains 17 residues. The CDR3 nucleotides are TGCGCCAGCACACAACCCGGGACACCGAGCTCCTACAATGAGCAGTTCTTC. This codes for CASTQPGTPSSYNEQFF.

This clone was found once. J is TRBJ2-3 and V is TRBV6-4, with a tentative D call TRBD2 (5 bases). This CDR3 contains 15 residues. Trimming removed 5 bases from V and 0 bases from J, with 12 bases in between. The germline V gene encodes CDR1 MRHNA and CDR2 SNTAGT. The DNA of the CDR3 is TGTGCCAGCAGTTCAGCGGAAGCTAGCACAGATACGCAGTATTTT. Protein product: CASSSAEASTDTQYF.